The clone carrying this TCR beta chain was detected only a few times. Its cognate antigen is unknown. The CDR3 consists of 16 residues. With 4 bases removed from V and 4 bases from J, the gap between germline ends came to 21 bases. The germline V gene encodes CDR1 SGHKS and CDR2 YYEKEE (reference sequence). Using unique molecular identifiers, the investigators prepared the TCRbeta library. MiXCR was run by TCRdb on the PCR reads, yielding one entry per CDR3 protein. The sample shows around 440,000 distinct CDR3 sequences, about 16% of them seen only once. This sample was taken from a study of T-cell reconstitution after alpha-beta-depleted transplantation in children. Points from the study as a whole: TCRbeta diversity was high at day 60 in some patients (a result of surviving recipient T cells and thymic progenitors). Reportedly, only several hundred clones from non-depleted graft cells drove alpha-beta T-cell counts at about two months. Counts and diversity of T cells one year after transplant came mostly from newly produced T cells.

This chain joins TRBV5-5 and TRBJ2-7; tentative D call: TRBD1 (5 bases). Sequences were derived from PBMCs, mostly from graft donor cells, sampled 360 days after TCRalphabeta/CD19-depleted stem cell transplant. This TCR derives from a boy under two years old who had a stem cell transplant for Wiskott-Aldrich syndrome, so the T cells may come from the graft donor. The CDR3 coding sequence is TGTGCCAGCAGCGTCAAGGGGCCCGGGTCCCTATACGAGCAGTACTTC. Protein product: CASSVKGPGSLYEQYF.